Each of the 8 T cell receptor beta chains below was sequenced from the same sample in a study of shared clonotypes between healthy human individuals. TCRdb keeps only in-frame clones here, not all; method: immunoSEQ multiplex PCR. This sample has a few million clones, with almost 96% found just once. Material: naive CD4+ T cells sorted from blood. The sample's subset: CD45RA+ positively selected. These TCRs come from a young man in good health.

As concerns this clone: This CDR3 is also generated by other DNA sequences in the sample. The CDR3 sequence is CASSLGGAQETQYF. CDR3 in DNA: TGCGCCAGCAGCTTGGGCGGGGCTCAAGAGACCCAGTACTTC. The rearrangement uses TRBV5-1 and TRBJ2-5; perhaps TRBD2 as D (6 bases). Trimming left V 0 bases short and J 2 bases short, with 8 bases between. CDR1 and CDR2 from the germline V gene are SGHRS and YFSETQ. This CDR3 is 14 amino acids long. The full variable domain, its missing parts supplied by reference TRBV5-1 and TRBJ2-5, is KAGVTQTPRYLIKTRGQQVTLSCSPISGHRSVSWYQQTPGQGLQFLFEYFSETQRNKGNFPGRFSGRQFSNSRSEMNVSTLELGDSALYLCASSLGGAQETQYFGPGTRLLVL.

The chain uses TRBV18 and TRBJ2-4; the match to TRBD1 covers 7 bases. V shed 3 bases and J 8 bases; nucleotides not matched to a gene: 16. CDR1 and CDR2 (germline): KGHSH, LQKENI. This CDR3 spans 17 amino acids. CDR3 nucleotides: TGTGCCAGCTCACCGCTGGGACAGAGCCTCCTGGAGGACATTCAGTACTTC. It codes for CASSPLGQSLLEDIQYF.

The chain links TRBV9 to TRBJ1-1; D is perhaps TRBD1 (5 bases). There are 14 residues in the CDR3. V was pared by 0 bases and J by 5 bases, with 11 bases between. The V gene's germline CDR1 is SGDLS and CDR2 YYNGEE. CDR3 in amino acids: CASSVDPRETEAFF. CDR3 in DNA: TGTGCCAGCAGCGTAGACCCCAGGGAAACTGAAGCTTTCTTT.

The chain has TRBV5-4 and TRBJ1-4, with D hard to call. Per germline, CDR1 SGHNT and CDR2 YYREEE (reference sequence). V lost 0 bases, J lost 4 bases, and 7 bases lay in between. The CDR3 is 14 residues long. The CDR3 spells CASSLGLFNEKLFF. The CDR3 DNA sequence: TGTGCCAGCAGCTTGGGCCTTTTTAATGAAAAACTGTTTTTT.

The chain recombines TRBV9 with TRBJ2-3; 8 bases match TRBD2. The trim removed 4 bases at V and 1 base at J, leaving 5 bases unmatched. This CDR3 is built from 15 residues. The germline CDR1 and CDR2 sequences are SGDLS and YYNGEE. The CDR3, as DNA: TGTGCCAGCAGCCACCGGGAGGGAGGCACAGATACGCAGTATTTT. Translation gives CASSHREGGTDTQYF.

V and J are TRBV11-2 and TRBJ2-5, with 11 bases that match TRBD1. The CDR3 has 17 amino acids. V lost 1 base and J lost 5; bases outside the gene matches: 9. Germline CDR1 SGHAT, CDR2 FQNNGV. Here the CDR3 reads CASSLAGTGGTGETQYF. The CDR3 DNA sequence: TGTGCCAGCAGCTTAGCCGGGACAGGGGGAACGGGGGAGACCCAGTACTTC.

This clone was recorded only once. The chain joins TRBV29-1 to TRBJ2-7; possibly TRBD1 for D (6 bases). CDR1 is SQVTM, CDR2 ANQGSEA, per germline. Trimming cost V 6 bases and J 6 bases, with 21 bases left between them. The CDR3 contains 14 residues. CDR3 bases: TGCAGCGTCCTAAGTGGGGGCGCTTTCTCCGAGCAGTACTTC. Its translation is CSVLSGGAFSEQYF.

The chain couples TRBV11-2 to TRBJ1-1, with TRBD1 identical over 7 bases. The CDR3 contains 13 residues. Per the germline V gene, CDR1 is SGHAT and CDR2 is FQNNGV. With 5 bases clipped from V and 8 bases from J, the junction kept 8 bases outside the gene matches. CDR3: CASSRDSHQEAFF. CDR3 in DNA: TGTGCCAGCAGCCGGGACAGCCATCAAGAAGCTTTCTTT.